The 9 T cell receptor beta chains given below trace back to one sample, sequenced in a study of blood T cells in healthy people across ages. A second PCR, run for about 6 to 12 cycles, used a sample-barcoded 5' primer plus a J-beta primer mix. TCRdb processed the 5' RACE reads anew with MiXCR; each CDR3 protein has one entry. Of some 1.4 million distinct CDR3 sequences in the sample, 42% are singletons; the top ten hold roughly 7.9%. Sequenced sample: blood. Receptor source: a woman under 30 in good health.

This clonotype was observed a few times. The chain employs TRBV7-2 and TRBJ2-1, with TRBD2 matching over 8 bases. Germline-derived CDR1 and CDR2 are SGHTA and FQGNSA. V was clipped by 4 bases and J by 2 bases; unmatched bases: 13. This CDR3 comprises 18 residues. DNA of the CDR3: TGTGCCAGCAGCTCCGCCGGCTCCGGGACTAGAACCTACAATGAGCAGTTCTTC. This gives the protein CASSSAGSGTRTYNEQFF.

The chain recombines TRBV12-3 or TRBV12-4 with TRBJ2-4, with D unresolved. The J call may not be correct, given that the DNA end is closer to TRBJ2-7. The CDR3 is 15 residues long. Here the CDR3 reads CASSLASPTTYEQYF. The CDR3 DNA is TGTGCCAGCAGTTTAGCATCCCCGACAACCTACGAGCAGTACTTC.

This clonotype came up many times. The rearrangement uses TRBV28 and TRBJ1-4, with a tentative D call TRBD1 (5 bases). Trimming left V 5 bases short and J 2 bases short, with 12 bases between. This CDR3 region has 15 residues. The germline CDR1 and CDR2 sequences are MDHEN and SYDVKM. The CDR3 coding sequence is TGTGCCAGCAGTCCCGGGGGGGTTACTAATGAAAAACTGTTTTTT. This codes for CASSPGGVTNEKLFF.

The chain employs TRBV5-1 and TRBJ2-6; 10 bases line up with TRBD1. With V trimmed by 4 bases and J by 0 bases, 7 bases remained unmatched. The CDR3 has 18 amino acids. From germline, CDR1 is SGHRS and CDR2 YFSETQ. In nucleotides, the CDR3 is TGCGCCAGCAGCCCCAGACAGGGGGCGAGCTCTGGGGCCAACGTCCTGACTTTC. Protein: CASSPRQGASSGANVLTF.

The chain carries TRBV12-3 or TRBV12-4 and TRBJ1-4; tentative D call: TRBD1 (6 bases). The CDR3 is 14 amino acids. Between the trimmed V and J ends, which lost 6 bases and 3 bases, there was a span of 11 bases. CDR3 nucleotides: TGTGCCAGCAGCCGACAGGAGGCTAATGAAAAACTGTTTTTT. Protein: CASSRQEANEKLFF.

The genes are TRBV7-9 and TRBJ1-4, with D unresolved. Germline lookup yields CDR1 SEHNR and CDR2 FQNEAQ (reference sequence). V lost 2 bases to trimming and J lost 4 bases, with 5 bases between them. The CDR3 totals 13 residues. CDR3 protein: CASSLKGNEKLFF. The CDR3 nucleotides read TGTGCCAGCAGCTTAAAGGGTAATGAAAAACTGTTTTTT.

This clonotype turned up a few times. The rearrangement joins TRBV15 to TRBJ2-7; 7 bases agree with TRBD1. V dropped 5 bases and J dropped 1; count of bases not matched to a gene: 5. CDR1 is LNHNV and CDR2 is YYDKDF in the germline V gene (reference sequence). This CDR3 region has 14 residues. The DNA of the CDR3 is TGTGCCACCAGCCTCGGGACAGTTTCCTACGAGCAGTACTTC. This codes for CATSLGTVSYEQYF.

The chain is built from TRBV20-1 and TRBJ2-1; no definite D call. The J call may be in error: the DNA end matches TRBJ2-7 better. This CDR3 is built from 13 residues. CDR1 DFQATT and CDR2 SNEGSKA come from the germline V gene (reference sequence). The DNA of the CDR3 is TGCAGTGCTAGATCGAAATCGTACAATGAGCAGTACTTC. The encoded protein is CSARSKSYNEQYF.

This clonotype has more than one count but fewer than ten. This chain joins TRBV29-1 and TRBJ2-7; 8 positions match TRBD1. This CDR3 region has 14 residues. V shed 4 bases and J 7 bases; nucleotides not matched to a gene: 12. The V gene's germline CDR1 is SQVTM and CDR2 ANQGSEA. The CDR3 region is CSVVGWQGAGEQYF. The CDR3 DNA reads as TGCAGCGTTGTCGGTTGGCAGGGGGCTGGGGAGCAGTACTTC.